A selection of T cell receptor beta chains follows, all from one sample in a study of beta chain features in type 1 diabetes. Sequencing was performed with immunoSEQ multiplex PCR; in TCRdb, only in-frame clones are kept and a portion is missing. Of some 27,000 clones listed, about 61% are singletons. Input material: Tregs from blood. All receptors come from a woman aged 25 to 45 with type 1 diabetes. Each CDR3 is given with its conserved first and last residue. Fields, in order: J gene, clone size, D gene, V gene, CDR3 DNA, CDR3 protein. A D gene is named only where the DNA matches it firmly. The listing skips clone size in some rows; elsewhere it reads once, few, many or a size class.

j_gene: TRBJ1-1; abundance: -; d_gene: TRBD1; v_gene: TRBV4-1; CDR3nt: TGCGCCAGCAGCCATCACACAGGGGGCGGCCGGAACACTGAAGCTTTCTTT; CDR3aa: CASSHHTGGGRNTEAFF
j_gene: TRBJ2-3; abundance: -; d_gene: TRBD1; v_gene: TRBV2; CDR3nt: TGTGCCAGCAGTTGGGACAGGGCTGGCACAGATACGCAGTATTTT; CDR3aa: CASSWDRAGTDTQYF
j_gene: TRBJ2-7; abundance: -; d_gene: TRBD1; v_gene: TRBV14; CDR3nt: TGTGCCAGCAGCCGGGACAGGGCATTCTCCTACGAGCAGTACTTC; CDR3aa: CASSRDRAFSYEQYF
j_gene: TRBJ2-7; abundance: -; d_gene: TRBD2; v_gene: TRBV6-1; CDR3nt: TGTGCCAGCAGCTTTAGCGGGAGTCTTAGCGAGCAGTACTTC; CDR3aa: CASSFSGSLSEQYF
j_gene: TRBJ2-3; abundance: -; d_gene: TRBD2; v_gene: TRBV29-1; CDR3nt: TGCAGCGTTGACCGGCGGGAGCGGACAGATACGCAGTATTTT; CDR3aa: CSVDRRERTDTQYF
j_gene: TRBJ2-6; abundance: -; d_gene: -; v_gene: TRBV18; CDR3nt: TGTGCCAGCTCACCGGAGCCGGCGGGAGGGGCCAACGTCCTGACTTTC; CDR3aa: CASSPEPAGGANVLTF
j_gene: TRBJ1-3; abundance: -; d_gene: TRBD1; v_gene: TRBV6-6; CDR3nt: TGTGCCACCGGGACAGGGCCTGGAAACACCATATATTTT; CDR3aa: CATGTGPGNTIYF
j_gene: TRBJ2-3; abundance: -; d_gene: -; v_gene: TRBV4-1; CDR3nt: TGCGCCAGCAGCCAAGGGTGGGGCTTACGCACAGATACGCAGTATTTT; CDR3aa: CASSQGWGLRTDTQYF
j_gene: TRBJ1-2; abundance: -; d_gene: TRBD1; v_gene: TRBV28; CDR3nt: TGTGCCAGCAGTTCGGGACAGGGACGCTATGGCTACACCTTC; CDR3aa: CASSSGQGRYGYTF
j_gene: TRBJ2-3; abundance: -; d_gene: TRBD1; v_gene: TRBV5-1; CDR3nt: TGCGCCAGCAGCTTGGTGGGACAGGGCACAGATACGCAGTATTTT; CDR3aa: CASSLVGQGTDTQYF
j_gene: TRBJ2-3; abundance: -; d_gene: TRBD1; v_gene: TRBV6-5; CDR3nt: TGTGCCAGCAGTTTCGTCAGGGGGCCAGATACGCAGTATTTT; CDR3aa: CASSFVRGPDTQYF
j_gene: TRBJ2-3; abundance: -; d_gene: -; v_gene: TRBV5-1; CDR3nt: TGCGCCAGCAGCTTGGTTGCGGATAGCACAGATACGCAGTATTTT; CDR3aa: CASSLVADSTDTQYF
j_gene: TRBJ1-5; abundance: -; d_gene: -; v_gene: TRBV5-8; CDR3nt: TGTGCCAGCAGCTCTTGGGCCCCTAATGGTCAGCCCCAGCATTTT; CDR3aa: CASSSWAPNGQPQHF
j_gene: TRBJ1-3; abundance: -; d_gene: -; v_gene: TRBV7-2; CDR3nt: TGTGCCAGCAAACTCAAGAGCTCTGGAAACACCATATATTTT; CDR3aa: CASKLKSSGNTIYF
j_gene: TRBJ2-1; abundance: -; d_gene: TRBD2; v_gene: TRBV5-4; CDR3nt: TGTGCCAGCAGGACACACACGGGAGGGCCGGTCCATGAGCAGTTCTTC; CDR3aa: CASRTHTGGPVHEQFF
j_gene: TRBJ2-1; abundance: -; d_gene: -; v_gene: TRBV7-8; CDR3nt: TGTGCCAGCAGCTTAGTAAGTGTTTCAGTAAATGAGCAGTTCTTC; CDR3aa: CASSLVSVSVNEQFF
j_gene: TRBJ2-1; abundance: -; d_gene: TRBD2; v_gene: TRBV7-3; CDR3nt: TGTGCCAGCAGCTCGAGACTAGCGGATAACAATGAGCAGTTCTTC; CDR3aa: CASSSRLADNNEQFF
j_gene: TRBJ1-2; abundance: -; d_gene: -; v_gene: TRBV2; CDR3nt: TGTGCCAGCAGTGAGGGCAGAACCACTTATGGCTACACCTTC; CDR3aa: CASSEGRTTYGYTF
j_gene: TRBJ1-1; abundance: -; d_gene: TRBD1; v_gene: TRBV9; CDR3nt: TGTGCCAGCAGCGCGCCGACAGGGGGGGGAACTGAAGCTTTCTTT; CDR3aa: CASSAPTGGGTEAFF
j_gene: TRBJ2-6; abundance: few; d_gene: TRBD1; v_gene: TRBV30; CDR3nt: TGTGCCTGGGCGACAGGGACCTACTCTGGGGCCAACGTCCTGACTTTC; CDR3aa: CAWATGTYSGANVLTF